A single T cell receptor beta chain is shown here with its context. The target antigen is unknown. This specimen belongs to a study of cytomegalovirus exposure and HLA in healthy donors. Study-wide results and caveats: Later, an analysis found that common viral pathogens appeared to be linked with several of the most significant clusters. Being productive about 90% or about 30% of the time was typical of most TCR beta V segments in an earlier analysis. According to the study, 160 or so TCR beta chains were cytomegalovirus-associated.

13 Jbeta primers and 60 Vbeta primers were used for the PCR. Per the original data handling: In a later analysis, some 10 million of approximately 81 million unique beta chains occurred in at least two donors. Assay: immunoSEQ multiplex PCR; the TCRdb copy retains only in-frame clones and omits some. V, J and clone size are taken as reported in that table, and D and trimming were inferred from the DNA itself. Counted here are 150,000 or so clones, around 72% occurring once; the ten biggest clones make up 2.5%. The junction had 3 bases not matched to a gene; V was cut back by 4 bases and J by 4 bases. Germline CDR1 is LGHNA and CDR2 is YSLEER. CDR3 length equals 15 residues.

Sequencing used PBMCs. This clonotype originated in a female donor in good health and CMV-seronegative. The chain has TRBV4-3 and TRBJ2-6; 8 nucleotides line up with TRBD1. The DNA of the CDR3 is TGCGCCAGCAGCCCGACAGGGGCCGGGGCCAACGTCCTGACTTTC. Translation: CASSPTGAGANVLTF.